The 26 T cell receptor beta chains in this list originate from one sample, sequenced in a study of graft-versus-host responses after intestinal transplantation. Graft tissue was processed to release intraepithelial and lamina propria lymphocytes. Only in-frame clones appear in the TCRdb table, and some are missing; sequencing was by immunoSEQ multiplex PCR. The sample has about 14,000 clones, 65% to 80% seen once. This specimen consisted of ileum tissue, obtained 26 to 27 days after intestinal transplant. The receptors originated from a human patient who received an intestinal transplant, so some T cells may come from the graft donor.

A few counts support this clone. The chain carries TRBV10-3 and TRBJ1-2; 8 bases map to TRBD1. This CDR3 contains 14 residues. V shed 4 bases and J 0 bases; nucleotides not matched to a gene: 1. Per germline, CDR1 ENHRY and CDR2 SYGVKD. The CDR3 sequence is CAISGGQANYGYTF. In DNA form, the CDR3 reads TGTGCCATCAGTGGGGGACAGGCTAACTATGGCTACACCTTC.

The chain has TRBV7-2 and TRBJ1-5; 12 bases fit TRBD1. The CDR3 is 15 amino acids. V was clipped by 5 bases and J by 7 bases; unmatched bases: 6. CDR1 and CDR2 from the germline V gene are SGHTA and FQGNSA. The CDR3 sequence is CASSVGTGGLQPQHF. In nucleotides, the CDR3 is TGTGCCAGCAGCGTCGGGACAGGGGGCTTACAGCCCCAGCATTTT.

V gene TRBV2 combines with J gene TRBJ1-2; D is uncertain. V lost 0 bases and J lost 8, with 13 bases in between. The V gene's germline CDR1 is SNHLY and CDR2 FYNNEI. The CDR3 has 14 amino acids. CDR3 loop: CASSEASGFLGYTF. CDR3 nucleotides: TGTGCCAGCAGTGAAGCATCGGGATTTCTAGGCTACACCTTC. Together with reference TRBV2 and TRBJ1-2, the CDR3 gives the full variable domain: EPEVTQTPSHQVTQMGQEVILRCVPISNHLYFYWYRQILGQKVEFLVSFYNNEISEKSEIFDDQFSVERPDGSNFTLKIRSTKLEDSAMYFCASSEASGFLGYTFGSGTRLTVV.

The table lists this clone with a few counts. The J gene is TRBJ2-3, the V gene TRBV6-5, with 8 positions matching TRBD1. The ends lost 4 bases at V and 6 bases at J; junction bases unmatched: 6. The CDR3 spans 14 residues. Germline V CDR1 and CDR2: MNHEY, SVGAGI. The CDR3 reads CASSWTGREDTQYF. CDR3 DNA: TGTGCCAGCAGTTGGACAGGGCGAGAGGATACGCAGTATTTT.

The rearrangement joins TRBV21-1 to TRBJ2-7; the DNA was not used to check the table's D call, TRBD1. TRBV21-1 corresponds to a pseudogene. The length of the CDR3 is 15 residues. The CDR3 DNA sequence: TGTGCCAGCAGCGAGGCTTTGACAGGGGCCTACGAGCAGTACGTC. This gives the protein CASSEALTGAYEQYV.

This clone was seen only a few times. J is TRBJ1-6 and V is TRBV27, with a possible D match to TRBD1 (6 bases). This CDR3 is 14 amino acids long. Between the trimmed V and J ends, which lost 7 bases and 4 bases, there was a span of 11 bases. The germline V gene encodes CDR1 MNHEY and CDR2 SMNVEV (reference sequence). Here the CDR3 DNA reads TGTGCCAGCACCCTCCAGGGGTATAATTCACCCCTCCACTTT. Translated: CASTLQGYNSPLHF.

V and J are TRBV28 and TRBJ1-2, with TRBD1 as a possible D gene (5 bases). The germline gives CDR1 MDHEN, CDR2 SYDVKM. CDR3 length: 12 amino acids. Trimming pared 6 bases from V and 0 bases from J, leaving 5 bases between. The CDR3 sequence: CASRGPNYGYTF. The CDR3 coding sequence is TGTGCCAGCAGGGGGCCTAACTATGGCTACACCTTC.

The chain links TRBV4-1 to TRBJ2-2, with D possibly TRBD2 on 5 matching bases. The V gene's germline CDR1 is MGHRA and CDR2 YSYEKL. V was shortened by 8 bases and J by 2 bases, with 15 bases between the two germline ends. The CDR3 contains 15 residues. In DNA form, the CDR3 reads TGCGCCAGCTCAACCGTCCGGGGAAACACCGGGGAGCTGTTTTTT. As protein: CASSTVRGNTGELFF.

By its share, this clone is large. This rearrangement joins TRBV7-9 to TRBJ2-7; D is possibly TRBD1 (5 bases). Germline V gene data show CDR1 as SEHNR and CDR2 as FQNEAQ (reference sequence). CDR3 length: 12 amino acids. Trimming pared 5 bases from V and 6 bases from J, leaving 11 bases between. As DNA, the CDR3 is TGTGCCAGCAGCACCCAGGGTGGCGAGCAGTACGTC. Protein: CASSTQGGEQYV.

The CDR3 is CSARITVEQFF. CDR3 in DNA: TGCAGTGCTAGAATCACAGTCGAGCAGTTCTTC. The chain combines TRBV20-1 with TRBJ2-1; D is ambiguous. CDR3 length equals 11 residues. Looked up from germline, CDR1 is DFQATT and CDR2 is SNEGSKA (reference sequence). The V end lost 2 bases, the J end lost 10 bases, and 9 bases lay between the germline ends.

This sequence joins TRBV4-1 and TRBJ1-6, with TRBD1 matching over 9 bases. CDR3 size: 19 residues. Trimming took 0 bases from V and 0 from J; bases not matched to a gene: 6. The V gene's germline CDR1 is MGHRA and CDR2 YSYEKL. CDR3 protein: CASSQERQGVSSYNSPLHF. CDR3 in DNA: TGCGCCAGCAGCCAAGAGAGACAGGGGGTTAGCTCCTATAATTCACCCCTCCACTTT.

The rearrangement links TRBV6-5 to TRBJ1-2; 7 bases line up with TRBD1. The CDR3 spans 12 residues. The ends lost 4 bases at V and 10 bases at J; junction bases unmatched: 6. CDR1 and CDR2 (germline): MNHEY, SVGAGI. This CDR3 reads CASSSRTGDYTF. The CDR3 region has the DNA TGTGCCAGCAGTTCCCGGACAGGAGACTACACCTTC.

This clone was detected once. The rearrangement links TRBV6-5 to TRBJ2-7; D is undetermined. Per the germline V gene, CDR1 is MNHEY and CDR2 is SVGAGI. V lost 2 bases and J lost 4, with 9 bases in between. The CDR3 sequence is 13 residues long. CDR3: CASSYAVGYEQYV. The CDR3 coding sequence is TGTGCCAGCAGTTACGCGGTTGGGTACGAGCAGTACGTC.

This rearrangement joins TRBV5-1 to TRBJ2-3; 7 bases line up with TRBD1. Per the germline V gene, CDR1 is SGHRS and CDR2 is YFSETQ. The CDR3 has 18 residues. After removal of 1 base from V and 0 bases from J, the junction contained 11 bases not matched to a gene. The CDR3 DNA reads TGCGCCAGCAGCTTGAGGGCAGTAGGGGGCGTGAGCACAGATACGCAGTATTTT. This encodes CASSLRAVGGVSTDTQYF.

The genes are TRBV5-1 and TRBJ1-6; D call uncertain. Germline-derived CDR1 and CDR2 are SGHRS and YFSETQ. This CDR3 is built from 15 residues. V was cut by 3 bases and J by 0 bases, with 7 bases left in between. Written as DNA, the CDR3 is TGCGCCAGCAGCTCGGACTACTCCTATAATTCACCCCTCCACTTT. It yields the protein CASSSDYSYNSPLHF.

This clone showed up just once. The chain employs TRBV4-1 and TRBJ2-2, with D perhaps matching TRBD2 (7 bases). Germline lookup yields CDR1 MGHRA and CDR2 YSYEKL. Trimming removed 4 bases at V and 3 bases at J, with 18 bases between. The length of the CDR3 is 17 residues. The CDR3 protein is CASSPIPRGAHTGELFF. DNA of the CDR3: TGCGCCAGCAGCCCCATCCCCCGGGGGGCGCACACCGGGGAGCTGTTTTTT.

The rearrangement links TRBV28 to TRBJ1-2; the D gene is possibly TRBD1 (5 bases). V lost 2 bases and J 0 bases, leaving 16 bases between the germline ends. The germline V gene encodes CDR1 MDHEN and CDR2 SYDVKM. This CDR3 is built from 17 residues. The CDR3 loop is CASSLGRGGIANYGYTF. The CDR3 nucleotides read TGTGCCAGCAGTTTAGGGAGGGGTGGCATTGCTAACTATGGCTACACCTTC.

The chain uses TRBV6-1 and TRBJ2-2, with TRBD2 identical over 13 bases. The CDR3 extends over 15 amino acids. The V gene end was trimmed by 6 bases and the J gene end by 4 bases; junction bases not matched to a gene: 2. CDR1 and CDR2 (germline): MNHNS, SASEGT. This CDR3 is CASSRLAGGTGELFF. CDR3 bases: TGTGCCAGCAGCAGACTAGCGGGGGGCACCGGGGAGCTGTTTTTT.

J is TRBJ2-3 and V is TRBV6-4; TRBD2 matches at 12 bases. J lost 5 bases, V lost 1 base, and 4 bases had no gene match. This CDR3 comprises 16 residues. Germline V gene sequence: CDR1 MRHNA, CDR2 SNTAGT. CDR3 loop: CASSDCGLAGLDTQYF. The CDR3 DNA reads TGTGCCAGCAGTGACTGTGGACTAGCGGGGTTAGATACGCAGTATTTT.

This clone was counted between two and nine times. V gene TRBV11-3 combines with J gene TRBJ2-1, with 8 bases that match TRBD1. CDR3 length: 14 residues. With V trimmed by 3 bases and J by 8 bases, 6 bases remained unmatched. Germline assignment: CDR1 SGHNT and CDR2 YENEEA. For the CDR3, the DNA is TGTGCCAGCAGCTTGAGGCAGGGGGCCGATGAGCAGTTCTTC. Translation: CASSLRQGADEQFF.

The V call is TRBV5-1, the J call TRBJ2-1; D is undetermined. Germline V CDR1 and CDR2: SGHRS, YFSETQ. Deletions cut 3 bases from V and 0 bases from J, with 10 bases between. The CDR3 is made up of 15 amino acids. The CDR3 is CASSSHTSSYNEQFF. The CDR3 nucleotides are TGCGCCAGCAGCTCTCATACAAGCTCCTACAATGAGCAGTTCTTC.

The chain recombines TRBV5-4 with TRBJ2-5, with D possibly being TRBD1 (6 bases). The germline CDR1 and CDR2 sequences are SGHNT and YYREEE (reference sequence). Trimming stripped 4 bases from V and 2 bases from J, with 9 bases between. This CDR3 is built from 13 residues. Here the CDR3 reads CASSRTAQETQYF. CDR3 DNA: TGTGCCAGCAGCCGGACAGCTCAAGAGACCCAGTACTTC.

The chain uses TRBV7-8 and TRBJ1-2; TRBD1 might be the D (6 bases). The ends were cut back, 1 base at V and 1 base at J, with 13 bases in the middle. The germline CDR1 and CDR2 sequences are SGHVS and FQNEAQ. The CDR3 loop spans 16 amino acids. The CDR3 region has the DNA TGTGCCAGCAGCTTAGGGGGACAAGGAAGTAACTATGGCTACACCTTC. Translation: CASSLGGQGSNYGYTF. Looking up the rest from reference TRBV7-8 and TRBJ1-2 gives the full variable domain: GAGVSQSPRYKVAKRGQDVALRCDPISGHVSLFWYQQALGQGPEFLTYFQNEAQLDKSGLPSDRFFAERPEGSVSTLKIQRTQQEDSAVYLCASSLGGQGSNYGYTFGSGTRLTVV.

The CDR3 region has the DNA TGTGCCAGCAGGGCGGACAAGACGGACACTGAAGCTTTCTTT. Amino acids: CASRADKTDTEAFF. This chain connects TRBV2 to TRBJ1-1; D is possibly TRBD1 (5 bases). V shed 6 bases and J shed 3 bases, with 14 bases lying between them. The CDR3 loop spans 14 amino acids. Looked up from germline, CDR1 is SNHLY and CDR2 is FYNNEI.

This clone was seen more than once but under ten times. The chain has TRBV27 and TRBJ2-1; 8 bases line up with TRBD2. The CDR3 contains 14 residues. Germline lookup yields CDR1 MNHEY and CDR2 SMNVEV (reference sequence). V was clipped by 8 bases and J by 7 bases; unmatched bases: 10. The CDR3 coding sequence is TGTGCCAGCTGGGTAGCGGGGCAAAATAATGAGCAGTTCTTC. This gives the protein CASWVAGQNNEQFF.

The CDR3 nucleotides read TGCGCCAGCAGTCAATCAGTGAGTAGGCCCCAGCATTTT. Protein sequence: CASSQSVSRPQHF. The chain employs TRBV23-1 and TRBJ1-5; no reliable D call. Being an ORF, TRBV23-1 has a function that is uncertain. V dropped 0 bases and J dropped 9 bases, with 9 bases sitting between them. The CDR3 totals 13 residues.